This record covers a single TCR beta chain. Its antigen has not been determined. Within one base of it there is no much larger clone, and no base qualities were kept. These data come from a study of cytomegalovirus exposure and HLA in healthy donors (dated 2017 in TCRdb). Regarding the study in general: According to an earlier analysis of a few hundred of the donors, some 170 million T cells yielded some 110 million unique TCR beta sequences and roughly 280 Gb of sequence data. An early release that covered about 600 HLA-typed donors contained approximately 300 gigabases of sequencing data and 85 million to 100 million unique TCR sequences. Among the roughly 400 genotyped donors, more than 70% belonged to the genetic ancestry cluster associated with self-reported Caucasian donors. The study was designed to test whether signatures of past pathogen exposure could be identified by cataloging public T cell receptors. The T cell repertoires of 666 subjects were profiled by immunosequencing and related to cytomegalovirus serostatus. Along with the approximately 700-subject first cohort, a separate validation cohort of more than 90 different subjects was used. High-throughput TCR immunosequencing, statistical association of individual TCRs with disease status, and machine learning were combined to predict cytomegalovirus infection status. A later analysis re-analyzed previously published TCR beta repertoires from 550 to 700 donors and added high-resolution HLA genotyping to study TCR occurrence patterns. Rather than drawing on any new phenotypic data, the later analysis identified candidate immune exposures from TCR beta sequences and the way those sequences occurred across donors. In an earlier analysis of 550 to 700 of the donors, high-throughput TCR beta sequencing was used to judge whether each TCR beta V gene segment behaved as functional or pseudogenic. Alongside the repertoire data, information on donor age, sex, ethnicity and CMV serostatus was compiled. A later genetic analysis took genome-wide SNP genotypes for 398 of the 666 donors and used that subset as a discovery cohort. Every discovery cohort repertoire had been produced on one sequencing platform. HLA typing covered class I and class II loci at four-digit resolution. Typing coverage varied by locus: about 620-640 donors for A, B, C, DRB1 and DQB1; some 520 for DQA1; over 600 for DPA1; 400 to 480 for DPB1. A handful of DR-DQ haplotypes were handled as single units for association and clustering because linkage in the cohort was strong. Among a few hundred genotyped donors of the cohort, an average of approximately 240,000 unique TCR beta nucleotide sequences were sequenced per donor, roughly a sixth of them non-productive. Overall study outcomes, separate from this receptor: In an earlier analysis of fewer than 750 of the donors, most TCR beta V segments were observed in productive rearrangements about 90% or about 30% of the time, broadly matching IMGT annotations. In a later analysis, most CMV-associated TCR beta chains were found to appear HLA-restricted, with HLA associations seemingly driven largely by CMV exposure. Across donors, most TCR sequences were observed very rarely, whereas some public TCRs were present in many individuals. Compared with the approximately 670-donor mean, donors in an Asian-associated ancestry cluster had fewer N-insertions in productive TCRs, according to a later genetic analysis. Several of the top co-occurrence clusters appeared to be linked to parvovirus B19, influenza, CMV and Epstein-Barr virus, according to a later analysis. In both the original and validation cohorts, the classifier was reported to diagnose cytomegalovirus status with high specificity and sensitivity. A cluster of highly shared sequence variants was judged likely to be a technical artifact of the sequencing pipeline. The authors suggested that the approach could potentially be generalized to other disease states and immunological phenotypes. HLA typing was unavailable for some donors at each locus, so association tests used only the typed subset. Linkage disequilibrium might explain the correlated functional status among segregating V segments, but an unknown experimental factor could not be ruled out. Because counts were too low, approximately 15 rarely observed V segments, including chromosome 9 orphons, were excluded from the earlier analysis of roughly 580 of the donors. Presence/absence analyses assumed roughly uniform sequencing depth across donors, an assumption that may not hold. The cohort was sequenced for TCR beta chains only, and without alpha or paired-chain data the features that could be detected were limited. In vitro tests confirmed that three of the cytomegalovirus-associated TCR beta chains recognize cytomegalovirus antigens. In a later analysis, TCR association rates were found to vary across HLA loci, with the most associated TCRs seen for DRB1 alleles and the fewest for HLA-C alleles. CMV serostatus was the only immune exposure information available for the cohort. The study gave a list of 150 to 200 TCR beta chains associated with cytomegalovirus. Strong co-occurrence of HLA alleles, especially DR and DQ, made assigning TCR associations to individual alleles difficult. A later analysis associated about 18,000 TCR beta sequences with specific HLA alleles at a false discovery rate of 0.05. A further reported finding was that TCR beta sequences accurately predicted the HLA-A and HLA-B alleles for most subjects in the first cohort. In a later genetic analysis, a missense DCLRE1C variant was associated with V-gene and J-gene trimming of TCR beta chains, and the association was replicated in an independent cohort. In a later analysis, HLA-associated TCR beta chains showed more clonal expansion and lower generation probabilities than non-associated chains that were equally common.

The cohort consisted of hundreds of healthy bone marrow donors. Cohort members were all nominally healthy when sampled, although unrecorded immune exposures were likely present. The donor was CMV seronegative and was included in the group of several hundred seronegative cohort members. Each donor provided a peripheral blood sample, and peripheral blood mononuclear cells were used for TCR beta sequencing. The Qiagen DNeasy Blood Extraction Kit was used to extract genomic DNA from the blood cell samples. The library relied on the immunoSEQ multiplex PCR assay. For the multiplex PCR, a mixture combining 60 forward primers for TCR Vbeta segments and 13 reverse primers for TCR Jbeta segments was used. A multiplex PCR assay on genomic DNA amplified the CDR3 region of rearranged TCR beta genes. On the Illumina HiSeq System, the amplified TCR beta libraries were sequenced as 87-base-pair reads. For the original study's pipeline: In a later analysis, approximately 74 million unique TCR beta chains were counted across the 666 repertoires, and roughly 10 million of these chains were shared by at least two donors. A nearest-neighbor algorithm error-corrected the raw reads and collapsed the reads into unique sequences, merging closely related sequences to remove PCR and sequencing errors. Alignment of CDR3 sequences to IMGT reference sequences was used to assign V, D and J gene segments. For a sequence to be retained, a match of at least six nucleotides was required to both a V gene segment and a J gene segment. A rearrangement was called productive if the CDR3 had no stop codons and remained in frame with V and J, and every other rearrangement was called non-productive. Following IMGT convention, CDR3 was defined as the stretch from the second conserved V-encoded cysteine up to the conserved J-encoded phenylalanine. The earlier analysis of roughly 590 of the donors excluded sequences that lacked an unambiguous match to a single V gene segment. In an earlier analysis of 587 of the donors, V segments were called functional above 56.7% productive rearrangements and were called segregating when the between-donor standard deviation exceeded 5%. A statistical classification framework was built to diagnose cytomegalovirus status from the catalog of TCR beta chain sequences. A later analysis assigned V and J genes by comparing TCR nucleotide sequences with IMGT/GENE-DB human TR gene sequences. The TCRdist pipeline was used in a later analysis to assign CDR3 sequences and most-parsimonious VDJ recombination scenarios. In a later analysis, each TCR beta chain was defined by its CDR3 amino acid sequence together with its V-gene family, and reads lacking a unique V-gene family were excluded. In a later analysis, around 650 highly shared, low-generation-probability nucleotide sequences were removed to address suspected cross-contamination and a sequencing artifact. In a later analysis, a clonal expansion index for each public chain was calculated from normalized within-repertoire ranks of inferred template counts. In a later analysis, generation probabilities were computed with a VDJ recombination model fitted to out-of-frame rearrangements, and the resulting probabilities were checked against IGoR. Hypergeometric tests were used in a later analysis to score TCR-TCR, TCR-HLA and TCR-CMV co-occurrence, with a repertoire-size bias correction applied to the TCR pairs. In a later analysis, false discovery rates were estimated by permuting HLA or CMV assignments 20 times. In a later analysis, co-occurring TCRs were grouped with DBSCAN, and TCRdist sequence similarity was added when clustering was performed within HLA-allele-positive subsets. Co-occurrence clustering excluded repertoires with fewer than 30,000 or more than 120,000 public chains, plus five with anomalous nucleotide sharing. Drawn from immuneACCESS, this table holds only the in-frame rearrangements with V and J called that TCRdb kept. Clones are partly lost; checked studies trace under half to an unresolved V gene and leave the rest unexplained. From that table come the V and J calls and clone size; the DNA was used to work out D and trimming. Counted in this sample were some 130,000 clones; 70% to 80% of them appeared once. 2.2% of the sample is in the top ten clones.

The TCR was taken from a man aged 30 to 39 in good health and CMV-seronegative. The sample taken for sequencing was PBMCs.

The DNA is TGTGCCAGCGCTAGCGGTATTGAGCAGTACTTC. It specifies CASASGIEQYF. Recombination linked TRBV28 to TRBJ2-7; 7 central nucleotides agree with TRBD2. From V the trimming removes 8 bases and from J it removes 7 bases, while the gene matches leave 5 bases of the junction unaccounted for. Spanning cysteine to phenylalanine, the CDR3 consists of 11 amino acids. Only CDR3 DNA remains: 33 bases, in frame from the first base. The CDR1 and CDR2 encoded by the germline V gene are MDHEN and SYDVKM.